The 9 T cell receptor beta chains reported below all come from one sample, sequenced in a study of shared clonotypes between healthy human individuals. Produced via immunoSEQ multiplex PCR; TCRdb's table is partial and in-frame only. The sample lists fewer than 3 million clones; about nine tenths were seen once. The sample taken for sequencing was naive CD4+ T cells from PBMCs. Subset of the sample: CD45RA+ positively selected. The origin of the receptors is a man between 18 and 35 years old in good health. Some clones in this sample may be carry-over from other donors' samples.

The chain has TRBV2 and TRBJ2-3; D possibly corresponds to TRBD2 (5 bases). There are 14 residues in the CDR3. The V end lost 6 bases, the J end lost 0 bases, and 10 bases lay between the germline ends. Germline CDR1 SNHLY, CDR2 FYNNEI. CDR3 amino acids: CASRTWTSTDTQYF. The CDR3 DNA reads TGTGCCAGCAGGACTTGGACTAGCACAGATACGCAGTATTTT.

The chain has TRBV7-2 and TRBJ1-2, with 8 bases aligning to TRBD1. The CDR3 covers 15 residues. Germline V gene lookup returns CDR1 SGHTA and CDR2 FQGNSA. The V segment lost 2 bases and the J segment 3 bases; nucleotides outside the gene matches: 5. In DNA form, the CDR3 reads TGTGCCAGCAGCTTAATGGGACAGGAAGACTATGGCTACACCTTC. Translating it yields CASSLMGQEDYGYTF.

The V call is TRBV5-8, the J call TRBJ2-2; TRBD2 agrees at 8 bases. V lost 3 bases and J lost 2; bases outside the gene matches: 6. Germline-derived CDR1 and CDR2 are SGHTS and YDEGEE. The CDR3 totals 16 residues. The CDR3 nucleotides read TGTGCCAGCAGCTCGCGGCGGGGGGCAAACACCGGGGAGCTGTTTTTT. Its protein is CASSSRRGANTGELFF.

The chain uses TRBV6-5 and TRBJ1-1; 10 nucleotides line up with TRBD1. J gave up 11 bases and V 6 bases, and 6 bases lay outside the gene matches. Germline loops: CDR1 MNHEY, CDR2 SVGAGI. This CDR3 has 12 residues. The CDR3 DNA is TGTGCCAGCAGAGGACAGGGGGGTCGGGCTTTCTTT. It translates to CASRGQGGRAFF.

In its sample, this clone was seen a few times. The chain combines TRBV19 with TRBJ1-5; 8 nucleotides align to TRBD1. Germline CDR1 is LNHDA and CDR2 is SQIVND (reference sequence). The V and J ends lost 6 bases and 3 bases, in that order; junction bases with no gene match: 1. The CDR3 spans 13 residues. CDR3 nucleotide sequence: TGTGCCAGTAGGGACAGGGTCAATCAGCCCCAGCATTTT. Amino acids: CASRDRVNQPQHF. Full variable domain (rest looked up from reference TRBV19 and TRBJ1-5): DGGITQSPKYLFRKEGQNVTLSCEQNLNHDAMYWYRQDPGQGLRLIYYSQIVNDFQKGDIAEGYSVSREKKESFPLTVTSAQKNPTAFYLCASRDRVNQPQHFGDGTRLSIL.

The chain combines TRBV29-1 with TRBJ1-4; unclear D gene. This CDR3 comprises 11 residues. Germline V gene data show CDR1 as SQVTM and CDR2 as ANQGSEA. Trimming stripped 0 bases from V and 10 bases from J, with 6 bases between. The CDR3 here is CSVEDHGKLFF. CDR3 sequence (DNA): TGCAGCGTTGAAGATCACGGAAAACTGTTTTTT.

The chain is built from TRBV6-1 and TRBJ2-4; possible D gene TRBD1, 5 bases. This CDR3 is built from 12 residues. V was cut by 5 bases and J by 8 bases, with 10 bases left in between. From germline, CDR1 is MNHNS and CDR2 SASEGT. The CDR3 bases are TGTGCCAGCAGTAGGGGTCTGGACATTCAGTACTTC. It is translated as CASSRGLDIQYF.

In the case of this clone: Other nucleotide sequences in the sample specify the same CDR3. The V and J genes are TRBV18 and TRBJ1-2; D not resolved. V lost 0 bases and J 3 bases, leaving 11 bases between the germline ends. The CDR3 runs to 15 residues. Germline V gene sequence: CDR1 KGHSH, CDR2 LQKENI. The CDR3 loop is CASSPPSVGDYGYTF. CDR3 bases: TGTGCCAGCTCACCACCGTCAGTTGGAGACTATGGCTACACCTTC.

The chain employs TRBV27 and TRBJ1-5; D is undetermined. V lost 4 bases and J 0 bases, leaving 16 bases between the germline ends. This CDR3 is built from 17 residues. Germline V CDR1 and CDR2: MNHEY, SMNVEV (reference sequence). The CDR3 coding sequence is TGTGCCAGCAGTTCCCGACCACCCCTCTATAGCAATCAGCCCCAGCATTTT. It is translated as CASSSRPPLYSNQPQHF.